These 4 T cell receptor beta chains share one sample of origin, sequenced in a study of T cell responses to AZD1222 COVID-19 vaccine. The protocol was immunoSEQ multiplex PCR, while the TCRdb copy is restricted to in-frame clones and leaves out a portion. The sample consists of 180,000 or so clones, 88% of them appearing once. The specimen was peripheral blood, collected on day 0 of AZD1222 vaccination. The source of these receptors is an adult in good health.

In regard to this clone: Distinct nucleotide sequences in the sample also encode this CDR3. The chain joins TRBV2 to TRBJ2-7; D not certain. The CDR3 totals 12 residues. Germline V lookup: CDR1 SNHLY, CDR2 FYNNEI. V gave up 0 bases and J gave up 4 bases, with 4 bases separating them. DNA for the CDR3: TGTGCCAGCAGTGAAGCGCTTTACGAGCAGTACTTC. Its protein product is CASSEALYEQYF. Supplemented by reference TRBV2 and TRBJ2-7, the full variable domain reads EPEVTQTPSHQVTQMGQEVILRCVPISNHLYFYWYRQILGQKVEFLVSFYNNEISEKSEIFDDQFSVERPDGSNFTLKIRSTKLEDSAMYFCASSEALYEQYFGPGTRLTVT.

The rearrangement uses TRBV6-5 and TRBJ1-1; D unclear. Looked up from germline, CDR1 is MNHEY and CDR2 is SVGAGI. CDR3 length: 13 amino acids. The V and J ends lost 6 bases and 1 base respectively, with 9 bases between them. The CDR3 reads CASRMKQNTEAFF. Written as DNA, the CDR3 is TGTGCCAGCAGAATGAAACAGAACACTGAAGCTTTCTTT.

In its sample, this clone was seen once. This chain's CDR3 is CASSRGLVTEAFF. The CDR3 DNA reads TGTGCCAGCAGCAGGGGGCTCGTGACTGAAGCTTTCTTT. J is TRBJ1-1 and V is TRBV6-5; TRBD1 matches at 8 bases. This CDR3 is built from 13 residues. Germline V CDR1 and CDR2: MNHEY, SVGAGI. The V gene end was trimmed by 6 bases and the J gene end by 5 bases; junction bases not matched to a gene: 5.

In DNA form, the CDR3 reads TGTGCCAGCAGTTTAGTTCATAATCAGCCCCAGCATTTT. Protein sequence: CASSLVHNQPQHF. This chain joins TRBV12-3 or TRBV12-4 and TRBJ1-5; D gene unclear. The CDR3 loop spans 13 amino acids. V lost 1 base to trimming and J lost 4 bases, with 5 bases between them.